The 27 T cell receptor beta chains given below trace back to one sample, sequenced in a study of blood T cell repertoires in COVID-19. Measured with immunoSEQ multiplex PCR; TCRdb has only the in-frame clones, and not every one. The profile shows nearly 80,000 clones, around 88% of them singletons. The specimen sequenced was peripheral blood. Receptors were obtained from a woman of 80 years or more with active or convalescent COVID-19.

The J gene is TRBJ1-6, the V gene TRBV5-5, with D possibly TRBD1 on 6 matching bases. The germline V gene encodes CDR1 SGHKS and CDR2 YYEKEE (reference sequence). The CDR3 extends over 17 amino acids. The V and J ends lost 3 bases and 4 bases respectively, with 17 bases between them. For the CDR3, the DNA is TGTGCCAGCAGCTGGGAGGGGAGGGGGATGTATAATTCACCCCTCCACTTT. Its translation is CASSWEGRGMYNSPLHF.

V is TRBV6-5 and J is TRBJ1-1; 8 bases map to TRBD1. The V segment lost 0 bases and the J segment 3 bases; nucleotides outside the gene matches: 6. This CDR3 contains 16 residues. Germline V lookup: CDR1 MNHEY, CDR2 SVGAGI. Here the CDR3 reads CASSYSKGTGYTEAFF. CDR3 nucleotide sequence: TGTGCCAGCAGTTACTCGAAGGGGACAGGCTACACTGAAGCTTTCTTT.

The chain links TRBV7-2 to TRBJ1-4; 9 bases align to TRBD1. This CDR3 has 15 residues. J gave up 8 bases and V 4 bases, and 8 bases lay outside the gene matches. Germline-derived CDR1 and CDR2 are SGHTA and FQGNSA. DNA of the CDR3: TGTGCCAGCAGCTCTCAGACAGGGGGAGGAGAAAAACTGTTTTTT. Protein product: CASSSQTGGGEKLFF.

V is TRBV27 and J is TRBJ2-2, with 8 bases aligning to TRBD1. Germline loops: CDR1 MNHEY, CDR2 SMNVEV (reference sequence). V gave up 2 bases and J gave up 4 bases; unmatched junction bases: 6. The CDR3 totals 16 residues. The CDR3 here is CASSLRPGGSTGELFF. In DNA form, the CDR3 reads TGTGCCAGCAGTTTACGTCCAGGGGGCAGCACCGGGGAGCTGTTTTTT.

This chain joins TRBV5-1 and TRBJ2-5, with 10 positions matching TRBD1. Losses at the gene ends were 5 bases for V and 2 bases for J; bases not matched to a gene: 6. The CDR3 is made up of 15 amino acids. Germline CDR1 is SGHRS and CDR2 is YFSETQ. The CDR3 loop is CASRHGQGGQETQYF. The DNA of the CDR3 is TGCGCCAGCAGACATGGACAGGGGGGTCAAGAGACCCAGTACTTC.

This sequence joins TRBV1 and TRBJ2-7; TRBD2 is the table's D call and was not checked against the DNA. TRBV1 has pseudogene status. The CDR3 is 16 residues long. The chain's CDR3 is CTSSQGKRGAPYEQYF. DNA for the CDR3: TGCACCAGCAGCCAAGGTAAGCGGGGGGCCCCCTACGAGCAGTACTTC.

The J gene is TRBJ1-2, the V gene TRBV7-9; D not resolved. CDR3 length: 12 amino acids. The germline gives CDR1 SEHNR, CDR2 FQNEAQ (reference sequence). Trimming took off 5 bases at V and 7 bases at J, with 11 bases between the two ends. In nucleotides, the CDR3 is TGTGCCAGCAGCCAGGCCCCCCGTGGCTACACCTTC. This translates into CASSQAPRGYTF.

Details on this clone: The sample holds other DNA sequences that translate to the same CDR3. The gene calls are TRBV13 and TRBJ2-7; D gene ambiguous. The germline V gene encodes CDR1 PRHDT and CDR2 FYEKMQ (reference sequence). The germline V and J ends were trimmed by 5 bases and 2 bases, with 13 bases remaining between them. The CDR3 has 14 amino acids. The CDR3 nucleotides read TGTGCCAGCAGCCCCCCCCGACAAGCCTACGAGCAGTACTTC. Its protein is CASSPPRQAYEQYF.

The chain employs TRBV30 and TRBJ2-3; TRBD1 is a possible D gene (5 bases). Germline CDR1 and CDR2: GTSNPN and SVGIG (reference sequence). V lost 3 bases to trimming and J lost 3 bases, with 13 bases between them. The CDR3 contains 14 residues. CDR3 loop: CAWRGRVGTDTQYF. The CDR3 nucleotides are TGTGCCTGGAGGGGCAGGGTGGGGACAGATACGCAGTATTTT.

The rearrangement uses TRBV11-3 and TRBJ2-1, with TRBD2 matching over 12 bases. This CDR3 is 15 amino acids long. In germline, CDR1 is SGHNT, CDR2 YENEEA. After removal of 1 base from V and 9 bases from J, the junction contained 4 bases not matched to a gene. The CDR3 sequence is CASSLGLAGAGEQFF. The DNA for the CDR3 is TGTGCCAGCAGCTTAGGACTAGCGGGAGCGGGTGAGCAGTTCTTC.

This clone showed up just a few times. The chain is built from TRBV10-3 and TRBJ1-5, with D unclear. Germline V gene sequence: CDR1 ENHRY, CDR2 SYGVKD. The CDR3 consists of 13 residues. The V gene lost 4 bases and the J gene lost 0 bases, with 4 bases spanning the gap. The CDR3 nucleotides read TGTGCCATCAGTGGGCTTAGCAATCAGCCCCAGCATTTT. Its protein is CAISGLSNQPQHF.

V gene TRBV28 combines with J gene TRBJ1-3; TRBD1 agrees at 7 bases. The germline CDR1 and CDR2 sequences are MDHEN and SYDVKM. This CDR3 is built from 16 residues. J lost 0 bases, V lost 6 bases, and 8 bases had no gene match. The CDR3 DNA is TGTGCCAGCAGACCATTGACAGGGAACTCTGGAAACACCATATATTTT. It translates to CASRPLTGNSGNTIYF.

In nucleotides, the CDR3 is TGTGCCAGCAGCCCTATCCGGGGACTAGCGGGGCTGCAGTACTTC. Amino acid sequence: CASSPIRGLAGLQYF. The chain joins TRBV11-2 to TRBJ2-7, with 13 bases lining up with TRBD2. J was trimmed by 9 bases and V by 5 bases; bases with no gene match: 10. CDR3 length: 15 residues. Per germline, CDR1 SGHAT and CDR2 FQNNGV.

The rearrangement joins TRBV19 to TRBJ2-3, with D perhaps matching TRBD1 (5 bases). V was clipped by 0 bases and J by 5 bases, with 9 bases between them. The CDR3 runs to 14 residues. From germline, CDR1 is LNHDA and CDR2 SQIVND (reference sequence). The CDR3 region is CASSIEGVLDTQYF. The CDR3, as DNA: TGTGCCAGTAGTATAGAAGGGGTGCTAGATACGCAGTATTTT.

The count of this clone is one. In DNA form, the CDR3 reads TGTGCCAGCAGTGGGCTTGACAGGGACACTGAAGCTTTCTTT. Translation gives CASSGLDRDTEAFF. The rearrangement uses TRBV6-2 or TRBV6-3 and TRBJ1-1; 7 bases agree with TRBD1. There are 14 residues in the CDR3. CDR1 and CDR2 from the germline V gene are MNHEY and SVGEGT. Trimming at V came to 5 bases and at J to 3 bases, leaving 6 bases not matched to a gene.

J is TRBJ2-2 and V is TRBV7-8; 9 bases are shared with TRBD2. Per the germline V gene, CDR1 is SGHVS and CDR2 is FQNEAQ. V was pared by 7 bases and J by 1 base, with 10 bases of the junction left unmatched. The CDR3 extends over 17 amino acids. The DNA for the CDR3 is TGTGCCAGCACCCCAAGGGGACTAGCCCTGAACACCGGGGAGCTGTTTTTT. It specifies CASTPRGLALNTGELFF.

This clone appeared a few times. The chain couples TRBV5-5 to TRBJ1-5; TRBD1 matches 9 bases. J was trimmed by 4 bases and V by 4 bases; bases with no gene match: 6. Germline V CDR1 and CDR2: SGHKS, YYEKEE (reference sequence). The CDR3 has 15 amino acids. The CDR3 protein is CASSPGTGLNQPQHF. Written as DNA, the CDR3 is TGTGCCAGCAGCCCGGGGACAGGGCTAAATCAGCCCCAGCATTTT.

Remarks on this clone: At one of its ends the junction is not consistent with the germline gene, which may arise from a read error. This chain links TRBV7-7 with TRBJ2-5; TRBD1 matches 10 bases. This CDR3 has 15 residues. Germline values: CDR1 SSHAT, CDR2 FNYEAQ (reference sequence). DNA of the CDR3: TGTGCTAGCAGCTCCCAGACAGGGGGCGCGGAGACCCAGTACTTC. The encoded protein is CASSSQTGGAETQYF. Full variable domain (rest looked up from reference TRBV7-7 and TRBJ2-5): GAGVSQSPRYKVTKRGQDVTLRCDPISSHATLYWYQQALGQGPEFLTYFNYEAQPDKSGLPSDRFSAERPEGSISTLTIQRTEQRDSAMYRCASSSQTGGAETQYFGPGTRLLVL.

The chain joins TRBV11-3 to TRBJ2-2; the D gene is possibly TRBD2 (7 bases). This CDR3 is built from 17 residues. The V end lost 4 bases, the J end lost 2 bases, and 17 bases lay between the germline ends. Germline CDR1 is SGHNT and CDR2 is YENEEA. The CDR3 here is CASSSPMAGANTGELFF. Here the CDR3 DNA reads TGTGCCAGCAGCTCCCCTATGGCGGGGGCAAACACCGGGGAGCTGTTTTTT.

The chain joins TRBV4-3 to TRBJ1-6, with D unresolved. The V end was cut by 0 bases, the J end by 0 bases, with 12 bases between. There are 18 residues in the CDR3. Germline CDR1 reads LGHNA; CDR2 reads YSLEER. CDR3 protein: CASSQDVGGSSYNSPLHF. CDR3 nucleotide sequence: TGCGCCAGCAGCCAAGATGTCGGCGGGAGCTCCTATAATTCACCCCTCCACTTT.

This chain uses TRBV19 with TRBJ2-4; TRBD1 matches at 8 bases. The CDR3 has 16 amino acids. V shed 5 bases and J 4 bases; nucleotides not matched to a gene: 10. Per the germline V gene, CDR1 is LNHDA and CDR2 is SQIVND (reference sequence). CDR3: CASSVQRQGSKNIQYF. The CDR3 region has the DNA TGTGCCAGTAGTGTTCAAAGACAGGGGTCGAAAAACATTCAGTACTTC.

This chain connects TRBV3-1 (or the pseudogene TRBV3-2) to TRBJ1-5; 9 nucleotides line up with TRBD1. The CDR3 is made up of 22 amino acids. Germline values: CDR1 LGHDT, CDR2 YNNKEL (reference sequence). V gave up 1 base and J gave up 1 base; unmatched junction bases: 20. CDR3 residues: CASSQGKGLGTGKRWSNQPQHF. The CDR3 DNA reads as TGTGCCAGCAGCCAAGGCAAGGGACTCGGGACAGGGAAGCGATGGAGCAATCAGCCCCAGCATTTT.

This clone was seen more than once but under ten times. The chain joins TRBV28 to TRBJ1-4, with 10 nucleotides matching TRBD1. This CDR3 is built from 15 residues. Germline CDR1 is MDHEN and CDR2 is SYDVKM. After removal of 5 bases from V and 8 bases from J, the junction contained 8 bases not matched to a gene. In DNA form, the CDR3 reads TGTGCCAGCAGTACCCCGGGACAGGGGAAGGAAAAACTGTTTTTT. Translation gives CASSTPGQGKEKLFF.

The chain carries TRBV5-1 and TRBJ2-1; the D gene is possibly TRBD1 (5 bases). This CDR3 has 12 amino acids. V lost 8 bases and J lost 7, with 13 bases in between. The germline gives CDR1 SGHRS, CDR2 YFSETQ. CDR3 residues: CASSSRGNEQFF. CDR3 DNA: TGCGCCAGTAGCAGTAGGGGAAATGAGCAGTTCTTC.

The chain uses TRBV5-1 and TRBJ2-7; 8 nucleotides align to TRBD2. In germline, CDR1 is SGHRS, CDR2 YFSETQ. Trimming removed 0 bases from V and 6 bases from J; junction bases left unmatched: 2. The CDR3 sequence is 13 residues long. The CDR3 sequence: CASSLAAGVEQYF. The CDR3 nucleotides are TGCGCCAGCAGCTTGGCAGCGGGAGTCGAGCAGTACTTC.

V and J are TRBV18 and TRBJ1-2, with D perhaps matching TRBD1 (6 bases). Trimming took 5 bases from V and 7 from J, leaving 14 bases between them. Germline V gene data show CDR1 as KGHSH and CDR2 as LQKENI. CDR3 size: 13 residues. The CDR3 DNA follows: TGTGCCAGCTCATTACAGGGAAGACCTGGCTACACCTTC. Translating gives CASSLQGRPGYTF.

The chain has TRBV7-9 and TRBJ2-2, with 9 positions matching TRBD1. Per germline, CDR1 SEHNR and CDR2 FQNEAQ (reference sequence). Losses at the gene ends were 4 bases for V and 5 bases for J; bases not matched to a gene: 5. The CDR3 runs 15 residues. For the CDR3, the DNA is TGTGCCAGCAGCTCTTGGACAGGGGTTACCGGGGAGCTGTTTTTT. Protein sequence: CASSSWTGVTGELFF.